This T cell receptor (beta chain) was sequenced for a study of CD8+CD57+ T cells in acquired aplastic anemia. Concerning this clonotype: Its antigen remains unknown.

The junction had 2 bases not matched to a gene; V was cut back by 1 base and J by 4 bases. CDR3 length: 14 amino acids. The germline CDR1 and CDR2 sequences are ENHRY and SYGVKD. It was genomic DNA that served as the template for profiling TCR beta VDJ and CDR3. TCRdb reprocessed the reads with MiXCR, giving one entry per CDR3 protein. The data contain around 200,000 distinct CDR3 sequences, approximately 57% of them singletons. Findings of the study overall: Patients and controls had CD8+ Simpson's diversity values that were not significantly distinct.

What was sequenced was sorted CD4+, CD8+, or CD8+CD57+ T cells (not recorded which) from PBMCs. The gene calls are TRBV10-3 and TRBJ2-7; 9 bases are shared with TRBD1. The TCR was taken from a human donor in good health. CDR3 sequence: CAISELGQGYEQYF. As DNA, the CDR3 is TGTGCCATCAGTGAGTTGGGACAGGGATACGAGCAGTACTTC.